Presented here are 30 T cell receptor beta chains from one specimen sequenced in a study of T cells in Graves' hyperthyroidism and ophthalmopathy. RNA transcripts served as the template for amplifying TCR beta CDR3 regions. TCR CDR3 underwent first-round RT-PCR with the HTBI primer set. TCRdb independently ran MiXCR on the multiplex PCR reads; one entry per CDR3 protein. The sample has about 380,000 distinct CDR3 sequences, roughly 13% seen once. Sequencing was done on a sample of blood. Receptors were obtained from a man aged 25-45 years with Graves' hyperthyroidism that later progressed to Graves' ophthalmopathy.

The rearrangement uses TRBV19 and TRBJ2-3, with 8 bases fitting TRBD1. Germline trimming cut 4 bases from V and 3 bases from J; bases unmatched to any gene: 12. The germline V gene encodes CDR1 LNHDA and CDR2 SQIVND (reference sequence). This CDR3 is built from 17 residues. The CDR3 is CASSKGGRGRGTDTQYF. CDR3 DNA sequence: TGTGCCAGTAGTAAAGGAGGCAGGGGGCGCGGAACAGATACGCAGTATTTT.

This clonotype has a handful of counts. This rearrangement joins TRBV5-1 to TRBJ2-7, with a possible D match to TRBD2 (5 bases). The CDR3 has 14 residues. Germline lookup yields CDR1 SGHRS and CDR2 YFSETQ. V was cut by 3 bases and J by 0 bases, with 10 bases left in between. This CDR3 is CASSYGLSSYEQYF. CDR3 nucleotides: TGCGCCAGCAGCTATGGACTCAGCTCCTACGAGCAGTACTTC.

This clonotype was counted ten times or more. CDR3 DNA sequence: TGTGCCAGCAGACCTCTCCGGGGGAGAAAGGGAGATACGCAGTATTTT. Its protein is CASRPLRGRKGDTQYF. The chain is built from TRBV7-9 and TRBJ2-3; D may be TRBD2 (6 bases). Per germline, CDR1 SEHNR and CDR2 FQNEAQ (reference sequence). Trimming left V 6 bases short and J 5 bases short, with 21 bases between. This CDR3 is built from 16 residues.

The chain has TRBV5-4 and TRBJ2-3; possibly TRBD2 for D (6 bases). This CDR3 spans 14 amino acids. With 5 bases removed from V and 2 bases from J, the gap between germline ends came to 12 bases. CDR1 and CDR2 (germline): SGHNT, YYREEE (reference sequence). The DNA for the CDR3 is TGTGCCAGCAGACCCGGGACTCTCACAGATACGCAGTATTTT. It specifies CASRPGTLTDTQYF.

This clonotype was seen repeatedly, ten times or more. The CDR3 sequence: CASSGLRVDTQYF. CDR3 nucleotide sequence: TGTGCCAGCTCGGGACTTCGGGTAGATACGCAGTATTTT. The gene calls are TRBV18 and TRBJ2-3; TRBD2 might be the D (6 bases). There are 13 residues in the CDR3. The germline gives CDR1 KGHSH, CDR2 LQKENI. The V and J ends lost 6 bases and 5 bases respectively, with 12 bases between them.

The chain uses TRBV10-2 and TRBJ1-6; 8 bases fit TRBD1. The V segment lost 3 bases and the J segment 3 bases; nucleotides outside the gene matches: 4. CDR3 length: 16 amino acids. Germline V gives CDR1 WSHSY, CDR2 SAAADI. The CDR3 loop is CASSERDRLYNSPLHF. The CDR3 DNA sequence: TGCGCCAGCAGTGAAAGGGACAGGCTCTATAATTCACCCCTCCACTTT.

This chain connects TRBV20-1 to TRBJ2-5; D is unclear. The germline V gene has CDR1 DFQATT and CDR2 SNEGSKA (reference sequence). The CDR3 runs to 12 residues. The ends were cut back, 0 bases at V and 3 bases at J, with 5 bases in the middle. In DNA form, the CDR3 reads TGCAGTGCTAGAGATGAGAAAGAGACCCAGTACTTC. Protein product: CSARDEKETQYF.

This clonotype was detected many times. This sequence joins TRBV27 and TRBJ2-1; 10 bases are shared with TRBD2. V shed 5 bases and J 2 bases; nucleotides not matched to a gene: 9. The CDR3 contains 17 residues. CDR1 is MNHEY, CDR2 SMNVEV, per germline (reference sequence). The CDR3 DNA reads as TGTGCCAGCAGTGGAGCGGGGGGGCCGGGAACCTACAATGAGCAGTTCTTC. It encodes CASSGAGGPGTYNEQFF.

The chain recombines TRBV30 with TRBJ1-6, with TRBD1 identical over 7 bases. This CDR3 contains 15 residues. V trimming: 3 bases; J trimming: 2 bases; junction bases outside the gene matches: 4. Germline CDR1 and CDR2: GTSNPN and SVGIG (reference sequence). The DNA of the CDR3 is TGTGCCTGGAGGCACAGGGGAGCCTATAATTCACCCCTCCACTTT. Translating it yields CAWRHRGAYNSPLHF.

There are a few counts of this clonotype. The chain employs TRBV19 and TRBJ2-2; 8 nucleotides line up with TRBD1. Trimming at V came to 4 bases and at J to 1 base, leaving 5 bases not matched to a gene. The V gene's germline CDR1 is LNHDA and CDR2 SQIVND (reference sequence). The length of the CDR3 is 16 residues. In DNA form, the CDR3 reads TGTGCCAGTAGTAGATCCGGGACAGGGAACACCGGGGAGCTGTTTTTT. Its protein is CASSRSGTGNTGELFF.

This clonotype was detected many times. The chain recombines TRBV5-1 with TRBJ1-1; D is uncertain. Germline loops: CDR1 SGHRS, CDR2 YFSETQ. Deletions cut 3 bases from V and 4 bases from J, with 13 bases between. There are 14 residues in the CDR3. This CDR3 is CASSSSTSGTEAFF. The CDR3 DNA is TGCGCCAGCAGCTCAAGCACTAGCGGCACTGAAGCTTTCTTT.

This clonotype came up many times. The V and J genes are TRBV7-9 and TRBJ2-1, with TRBD1 matching 8 bases. Germline V gene sequence: CDR1 SEHNR, CDR2 FQNEAQ (reference sequence). V gave up 5 bases and J gave up 2 bases; unmatched junction bases: 5. The CDR3 is made up of 15 amino acids. The CDR3 loop reads CASSPDRGPYNEQFF. CDR3 DNA sequence: TGTGCCAGCAGCCCCGACAGGGGCCCCTACAATGAGCAGTTCTTC.

This clonotype was counted many times. The chain carries TRBV27 and TRBJ2-5, with D perhaps TRBD1 or TRBD2 (5 bases each). V lost 1 base and J 5 bases, leaving 20 bases between the germline ends. Germline values: CDR1 MNHEY, CDR2 SMNVEV (reference sequence). This CDR3 has 17 residues. In nucleotides, the CDR3 is TGTGCCAGCAGTTTATACGGGGCGCTTCGCCCAGGGGAGACCCAGTACTTC. As protein: CASSLYGALRPGETQYF.

A word on this clonotype: The junction departs from the called germline gene at one end, perhaps through a read error. The V call is TRBV6-1, the J call TRBJ2-1; D is uncertain. CDR3 length: 13 amino acids. Germline V lookup: CDR1 MNHNS, CDR2 SASEGT. CDR3 sequence (DNA): TGTGCCAGCAGCTTCGGGTGCGCCAATGAGCGGTTCTTC. Translation: CASSFGCANERFF.

This clonotype was counted ten times or more. V and J are TRBV6-1 and TRBJ1-5; 7 nucleotides align to TRBD1. The CDR3 runs 16 residues. V trimming: 5 bases; J trimming: 5 bases; junction bases outside the gene matches: 12. The germline V gene has CDR1 MNHNS and CDR2 SASEGT. CDR3 sequence reads: CASSFTGAPLDQPQHF. In nucleotides, the CDR3 is TGTGCCAGCAGTTTCACAGGGGCCCCACTGGATCAGCCCCAGCATTTT.

This clonotype was seen more than once but under ten times. The chain is built from TRBV20-1 and TRBJ1-1, with D unclear. Germline CDR1 and CDR2: DFQATT and SNEGSKA (reference sequence). V was pared by 4 bases and J by 1 base, with 16 bases between. There are 15 residues in the CDR3. The CDR3 sequence: CSAITPSLSNTEAFF. The CDR3 DNA is TGCAGTGCTATCACTCCGTCTTTATCGAACACTGAAGCTTTCTTT.

This clonotype was picked up a small number of times. J is TRBJ1-5 and V is TRBV5-1; no definite D call. Germline V gene data show CDR1 as SGHRS and CDR2 as YFSETQ. V gave up 1 base and J gave up 5 bases, with 19 bases separating them. This CDR3 region has 17 residues. The CDR3 region is CASSLLPRKLGYQPQHF. CDR3 nucleotide sequence: TGCGCCAGCAGCTTGTTACCGCGCAAACTAGGTTATCAGCCCCAGCATTTT.

This clonotype was seen a few times. This rearrangement joins TRBV4-1 to TRBJ1-5; no reliable D call. CDR3 length equals 15 residues. Trimming shortened V by 0 bases and J by 3 bases, and 9 bases separated the two germline ends. The germline CDR1 and CDR2 sequences are MGHRA and YSYEKL. This CDR3 reads CASSQESGYNQPQHF. CDR3 coding DNA: TGCGCCAGCAGCCAAGAATCCGGGTACAATCAGCCCCAGCATTTT.

V gene TRBV12-3 or TRBV12-4 combines with J gene TRBJ1-3; D call uncertain. V was trimmed by 1 base and J by 0 bases, leaving 7 bases between them. The CDR3 runs 15 residues. The CDR3 is CASSLERYSGNTIYF. For the CDR3, the DNA is TGTGCCAGCAGTTTAGAGAGGTACTCTGGAAACACCATATATTTT.

The sample holds many counts of this clonotype. The CDR3 spells CASSGRLAGGQETQYF. DNA for the CDR3: TGTGCCAGCAGCGGTCGACTAGCGGGGGGGCAAGAGACCCAGTACTTC. The chain recombines TRBV11-1 with TRBJ2-5; 14 bases are a match to TRBD2. The junction had 4 bases not matched to a gene; V was cut back by 5 bases and J by 2 bases. This CDR3 spans 16 amino acids. CDR1 and CDR2 (germline): SGHAT, FQDESV (reference sequence). The variable domain in full, with the rest retrieved from reference TRBV11-1 and TRBJ2-5, is EAEVAQSPRYKITEKSQAVAFWCDPISGHATLYWYRQILGQGPELLVQFQDESVVDDSQLPKDRFSAERLKGVDSTLKIQPAELGDSAMYLCASSGRLAGGQETQYFGPGTRLLVL.

V and J are TRBV6-1 and TRBJ1-1; D possibly corresponds to TRBD1 (6 bases). Trimming removed 8 bases at V and 6 bases at J, with 16 bases between. Looked up from germline, CDR1 is MNHNS and CDR2 is SASEGT. The CDR3 has 13 residues. Here the CDR3 DNA reads TGTGCCAGCCCGCGGACAGTTAACGCTGAAGCTTTCTTT. Amino acid sequence: CASPRTVNAEAFF.

This clonotype was observed a handful of times. The chain uses TRBV20-1 and TRBJ2-1, with 11 bases fitting TRBD2. V trimming: 6 bases; J trimming: 5 bases; junction bases outside the gene matches: 9. In germline, CDR1 is DFQATT, CDR2 SNEGSKA (reference sequence). CDR3 length: 15 amino acids. The CDR3 DNA reads as TGCAGTGCCCCCTCGGGGACTAGCGGAAACAATGAGCAGTTCTTC. Translating gives CSAPSGTSGNNEQFF.

Only a few counts were recorded for this clonotype. The chain employs TRBV11-3 and TRBJ2-3; tentative D call: TRBD2 (5 bases). This CDR3 is 16 amino acids long. Trimming removed 0 bases at V and 0 bases at J, with 10 bases between. Germline CDR1 SGHNT, CDR2 YENEEA. CDR3 sequence reads: CASSLDLKRSTDTQYF. In DNA form, the CDR3 reads TGTGCCAGCAGCTTAGATCTAAAGCGGAGCACAGATACGCAGTATTTT.

The chain uses TRBV5-6 and TRBJ1-2; no firm D call. Germline V gene lookup returns CDR1 SGHDT and CDR2 YYEEEE. The CDR3 contains 16 residues. V was pared by 1 base and J by 0 bases, with 13 bases between. In DNA form, the CDR3 reads TGTGCCAGCAGCTTGTACACACAGCTAACTAACTATGGCTACACCTTC. This encodes CASSLYTQLTNYGYTF.

In this sample, this clonotype turned up many times. The rearrangement uses TRBV12-3 or TRBV12-4 and TRBJ1-6, with D possibly matching TRBD1 (6 bases). The CDR3 extends over 13 amino acids. The V end was cut by 8 bases, the J end by 6 bases, with 11 bases between. The CDR3 loop is CASGGQINSPLHF. CDR3 nucleotides: TGTGCCAGCGGAGGACAGATTAATTCACCCCTCCACTTT.

At least ten counts were recorded for this clonotype. The CDR3 protein is CASSSFHKADTQYF. The DNA for the CDR3 is TGTGCCAGCAGTTCCTTTCATAAAGCAGATACGCAGTATTTT. The chain links TRBV6-2 or TRBV6-3 to TRBJ2-3; D remains unclear. The CDR3 consists of 14 residues. Germline CDR1 reads MNHEY; CDR2 reads SVGEGT. With 4 bases removed from V and 4 bases from J, the gap between germline ends came to 12 bases.

This clonotype was observed a handful of times. The rearrangement joins TRBV5-4 to TRBJ2-1; 7 nucleotides line up with TRBD2. CDR1 and CDR2 from the germline V gene are SGHNT and YYREEE (reference sequence). The V gene end was trimmed by 6 bases and the J gene end by 6 bases; junction bases not matched to a gene: 18. There are 17 residues in the CDR3. The CDR3 bases are TGTGCCAGCAACCCAGAAATTAGTGGACTAGGCGGCAATGAGCAGTTCTTC. Its translation is CASNPEISGLGGNEQFF.

This clonotype was observed a few times. V usage is TRBV7-6 and J usage is TRBJ1-3, with D unresolved. CDR1 SGHVS and CDR2 FNYEAQ come from the germline V gene. This CDR3 comprises 16 residues. Trimming removed 7 bases at V and 0 bases at J, with 16 bases between. In DNA, the CDR3 is TGTGCCAGCATCCCAGGAGGCCGGAGCTCTGGAAACACCATATATTTT. Its translation: CASIPGGRSSGNTIYF.

This clonotype was observed many times. Germline is not matched at one junction end, which may reflect a read error. V and J are TRBV20-1 and TRBJ2-7; D ambiguous. The CDR3 covers 15 residues. Germline CDR1 is DFQATT and CDR2 is SNEGSKA (reference sequence). The CDR3 DNA reads TGCAGTGCCAGAGTACGACTGGGCGGTCGCTACGAGCAGTACTTC. As protein: CSARVRLGGRYEQYF.

This clonotype was counted at least ten times. This sequence joins TRBV28 and TRBJ1-5, with TRBD1 matching over 7 bases. The CDR3 has 14 amino acids. Per the germline V gene, CDR1 is MDHEN and CDR2 is SYDVKM. V shed 5 bases and J 5 bases; nucleotides not matched to a gene: 6. Written as DNA, the CDR3 is TGTGCCAGCAGTCGAAGGGGGCCGTATCAGCCCCAGCATTTT. This gives the protein CASSRRGPYQPQHF.